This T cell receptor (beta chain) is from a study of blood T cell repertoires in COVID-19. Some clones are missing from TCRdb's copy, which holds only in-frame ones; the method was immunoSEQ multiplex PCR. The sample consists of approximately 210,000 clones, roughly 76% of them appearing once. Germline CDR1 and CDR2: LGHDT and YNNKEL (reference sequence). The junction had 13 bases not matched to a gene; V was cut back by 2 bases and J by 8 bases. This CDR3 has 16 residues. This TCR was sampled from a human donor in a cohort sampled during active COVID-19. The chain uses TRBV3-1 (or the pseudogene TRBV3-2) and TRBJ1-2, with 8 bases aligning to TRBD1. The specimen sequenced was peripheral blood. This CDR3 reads CASSQRTGFSVGGYTF. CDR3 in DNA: TGTGCCAGCAGCCAACGGACAGGGTTCAGCGTTGGGGGCTACACCTTC.